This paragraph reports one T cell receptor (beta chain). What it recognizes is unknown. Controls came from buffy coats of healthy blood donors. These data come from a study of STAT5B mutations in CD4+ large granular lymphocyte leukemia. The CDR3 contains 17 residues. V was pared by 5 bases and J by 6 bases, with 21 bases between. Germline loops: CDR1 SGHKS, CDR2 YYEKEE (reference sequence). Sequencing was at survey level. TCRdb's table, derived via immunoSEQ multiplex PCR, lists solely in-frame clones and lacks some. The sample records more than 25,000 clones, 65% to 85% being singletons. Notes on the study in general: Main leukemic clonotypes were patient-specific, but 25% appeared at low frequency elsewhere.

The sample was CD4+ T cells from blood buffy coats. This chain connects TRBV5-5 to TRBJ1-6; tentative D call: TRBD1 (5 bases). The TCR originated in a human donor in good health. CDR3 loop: CASSQGRGRAINSPLHF. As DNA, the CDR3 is TGTGCCAGCAGTCAGGGAAGAGGCAGGGCGATTAATTCACCCCTCCACTTT. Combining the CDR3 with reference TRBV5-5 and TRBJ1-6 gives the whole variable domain DAGVTQSPTHLIKTRGQQVTLRCSPISGHKSVSWYQQVLGQGPQFIFQYYEKEERGRGNFPDRFSARQFPNYSSELNVNALLLGDSALYLCASSQGRGRAINSPLHFGNGTRLTVT.